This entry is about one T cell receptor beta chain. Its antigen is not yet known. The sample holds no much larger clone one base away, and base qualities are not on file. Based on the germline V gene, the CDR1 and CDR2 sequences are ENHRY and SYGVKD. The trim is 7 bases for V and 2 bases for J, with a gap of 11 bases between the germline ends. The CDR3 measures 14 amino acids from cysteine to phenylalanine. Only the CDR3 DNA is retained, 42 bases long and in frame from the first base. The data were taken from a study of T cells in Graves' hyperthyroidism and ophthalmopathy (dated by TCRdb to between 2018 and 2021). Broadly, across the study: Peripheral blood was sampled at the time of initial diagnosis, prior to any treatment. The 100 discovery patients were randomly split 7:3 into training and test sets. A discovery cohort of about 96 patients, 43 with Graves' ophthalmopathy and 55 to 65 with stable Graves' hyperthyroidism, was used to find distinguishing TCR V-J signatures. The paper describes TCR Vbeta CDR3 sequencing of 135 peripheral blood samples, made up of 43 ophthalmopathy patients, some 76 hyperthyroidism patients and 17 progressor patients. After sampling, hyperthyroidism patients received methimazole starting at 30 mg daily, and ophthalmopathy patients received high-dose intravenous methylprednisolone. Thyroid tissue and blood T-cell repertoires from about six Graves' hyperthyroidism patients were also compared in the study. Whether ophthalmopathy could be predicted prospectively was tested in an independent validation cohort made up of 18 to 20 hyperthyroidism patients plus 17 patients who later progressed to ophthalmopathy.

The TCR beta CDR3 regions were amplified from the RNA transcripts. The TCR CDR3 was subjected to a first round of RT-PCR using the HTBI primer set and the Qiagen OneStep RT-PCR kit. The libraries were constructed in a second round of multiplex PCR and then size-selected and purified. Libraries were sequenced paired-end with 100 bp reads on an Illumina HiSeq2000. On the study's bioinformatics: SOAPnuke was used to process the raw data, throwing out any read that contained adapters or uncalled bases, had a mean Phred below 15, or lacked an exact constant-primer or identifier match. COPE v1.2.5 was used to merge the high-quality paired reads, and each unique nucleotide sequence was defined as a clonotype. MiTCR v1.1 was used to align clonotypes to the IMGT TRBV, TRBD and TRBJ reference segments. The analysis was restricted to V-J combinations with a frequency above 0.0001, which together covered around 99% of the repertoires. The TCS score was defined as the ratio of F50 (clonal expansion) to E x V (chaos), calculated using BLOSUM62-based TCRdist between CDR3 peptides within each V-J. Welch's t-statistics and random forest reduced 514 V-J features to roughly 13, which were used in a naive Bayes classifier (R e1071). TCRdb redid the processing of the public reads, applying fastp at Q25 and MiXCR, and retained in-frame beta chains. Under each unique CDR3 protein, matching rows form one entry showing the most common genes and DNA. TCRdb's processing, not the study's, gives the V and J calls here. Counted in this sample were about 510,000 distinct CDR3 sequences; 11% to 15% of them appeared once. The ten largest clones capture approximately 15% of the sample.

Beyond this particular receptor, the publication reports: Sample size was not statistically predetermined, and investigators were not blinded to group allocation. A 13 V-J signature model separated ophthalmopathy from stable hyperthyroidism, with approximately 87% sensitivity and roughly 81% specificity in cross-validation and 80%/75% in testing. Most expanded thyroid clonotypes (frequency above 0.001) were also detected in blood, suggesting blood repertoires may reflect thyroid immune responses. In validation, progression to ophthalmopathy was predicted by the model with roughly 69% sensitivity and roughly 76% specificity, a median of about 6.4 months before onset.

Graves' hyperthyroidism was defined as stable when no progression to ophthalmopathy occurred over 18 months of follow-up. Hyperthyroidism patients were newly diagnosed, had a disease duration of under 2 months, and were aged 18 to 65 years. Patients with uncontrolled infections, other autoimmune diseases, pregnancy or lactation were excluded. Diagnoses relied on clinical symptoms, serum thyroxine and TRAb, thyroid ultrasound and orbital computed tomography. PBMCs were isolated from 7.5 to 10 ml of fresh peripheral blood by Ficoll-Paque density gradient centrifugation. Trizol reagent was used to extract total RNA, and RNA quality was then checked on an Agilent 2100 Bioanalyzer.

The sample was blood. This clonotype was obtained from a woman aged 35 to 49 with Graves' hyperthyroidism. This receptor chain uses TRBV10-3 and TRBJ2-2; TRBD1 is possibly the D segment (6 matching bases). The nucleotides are TGTGCCATCACCTCGACAGGAAACACCGGGGAGCTGTTTTTT. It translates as CAITSTGNTGELFF.